The rows below give T cell receptor beta chains drawn from one sample of a study of shared clonotypes between healthy human individuals. The protocol was immunoSEQ multiplex PCR, while the TCRdb copy is restricted to in-frame clones and leaves out a portion. Among hundreds of thousands of clones listed, roughly 95% were seen once. The material sequenced was naive CD8+ T cells sorted from blood. Receptor source: a woman aged 25-40 years in good health. Both conserved end residues are part of each CDR3.

V gene	J gene	CDR3 protein
TRBV7-9	TRBJ2-1	CASSFAGTSGRVEQFF
TRBV7-6	TRBJ2-7	CASSLGTVEQYF
TRBV7-9	TRBJ2-5	CASSSIAGGFLETQYF
TRBV25-1	TRBJ2-1	CASSSNEQFF
TRBV7-9	TRBJ1-1	CASSSLTGEAFF
TRBV5-1	TRBJ2-1	CASSFSSGTRNEQFF
TRBV27	TRBJ2-7	CASSPGRLAYEQYF
TRBV28	TRBJ2-7	CASTSGLAGEQYF
TRBV10-2	TRBJ2-2	CASSENLAWENTGELFF
TRBV5-4	TRBJ1-1	CASSLGGGGTEAFF
TRBV5-4	TRBJ2-1	CASSLELRGAGYNEQFF
TRBV18	TRBJ2-7	CASSPGQGAYEQYF
TRBV27	TRBJ1-5	CASSSLTGIQPQHF
TRBV27	TRBJ2-7	CASGPGQGAYEQYF
TRBV27	TRBJ2-7	CASKESGSSYEQYF
TRBV7-9	TRBJ2-1	CASTPPRDRHNEQFF
TRBV20-1	TRBJ1-1	CSARAQAFF
TRBV19	TRBJ1-2	CASSMPRTGQVYGYTF
TRBV5-6	TRBJ2-7	CASSTGVGSGRAYEQYF
TRBV29-1	TRBJ2-3	CSVRGGTSGTDTQYF
TRBV7-8	TRBJ2-7	CASSPGPPGEGYEQYF
TRBV19	TRBJ1-1	CASSIMTGGTEAFF
TRBV5-6	TRBJ2-1	CASSSLGNEQFF
TRBV15	.	CATSREMWHEQYF
TRBV30	TRBJ2-3	CAWGRAGRTDTQYF
TRBV9	.	CASSTGQAAYEQYF
TRBV2	TRBJ2-7	CASSAGGRAVYEQYF
TRBV6-6	TRBJ2-7	CASSYGLTTYEQYF
TRBV6-5	TRBJ1-2	CASSYGFESYYGYTF
TRBV27	TRBJ2-3	CASSLTGPTDTQYF
TRBV2	TRBJ1-5	CASSRDREGQPQHF
TRBV2	TRBJ2-7	CASSPNYEQYF
TRBV14	TRBJ2-2	CASSQVEAENTGELFF
TRBV23-1	TRBJ2-1	CASSQSGGEQYNEQFF
TRBV5-4	TRBJ2-1	CASSGDGNEQFF
TRBV27	TRBJ2-3	CASTLGRGTSTDTQYF
TRBV11-2	TRBJ2-7	CASSLDNPYEQYF
TRBV4-1	TRBJ2-2	CASSPGPNTGELFF
TRBV2	TRBJ1-5	CASSTDRGRNQPQHF
TRBV29-1	TRBJ2-2	CSVPGLQGSTGELFF
TRBV19	TRBJ1-2	CASSITYGYTF
TRBV5-1	TRBJ2-4	CASSLVAGETGIQYF